The present entry profiles one T cell receptor beta chain with its context. These data come from a study of T cell changes during pregnancy in multiple sclerosis. Repertoires were generated with immunoSEQ multiplex PCR, while TCRdb's copy carries only in-frame clones and drops some. The sample records fewer than 65,000 clones, roughly 89% being singletons. This clonotype originated in a female donor in good health, enrolled as a control in a pregnancy study. This sample comprised peripheral blood, obtained in the third trimester of pregnancy.

The CDR3 loop reads CASSQGTSGQETQYF. The CDR3 DNA follows: TGTGCCAGCAGCCAAGGGACTAGCGGTCAAGAGACCCAGTACTTC. This sequence joins TRBV4-2 and TRBJ2-5; 10 nucleotides align to TRBD2. Losses at the gene ends were 1 base for V and 2 bases for J; bases not matched to a gene: 1. Germline V lookup: CDR1 LGHNA, CDR2 YNFKEQ. This CDR3 contains 15 residues.